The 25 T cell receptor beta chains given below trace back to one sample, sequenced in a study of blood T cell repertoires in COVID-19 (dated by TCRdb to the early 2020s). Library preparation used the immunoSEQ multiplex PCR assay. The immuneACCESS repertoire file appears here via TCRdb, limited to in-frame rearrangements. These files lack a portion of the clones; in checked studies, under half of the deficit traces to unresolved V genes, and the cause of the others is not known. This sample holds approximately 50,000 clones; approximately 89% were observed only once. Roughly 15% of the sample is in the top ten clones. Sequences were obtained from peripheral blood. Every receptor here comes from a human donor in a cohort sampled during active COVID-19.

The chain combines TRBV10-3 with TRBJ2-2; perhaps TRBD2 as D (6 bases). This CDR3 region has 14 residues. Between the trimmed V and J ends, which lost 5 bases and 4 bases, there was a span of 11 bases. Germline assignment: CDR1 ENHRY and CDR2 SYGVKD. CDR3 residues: CAISWDGSTGELFF. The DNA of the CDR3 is TGTGCCATCAGTTGGGACGGGAGCACCGGGGAGCTGTTTTTT.

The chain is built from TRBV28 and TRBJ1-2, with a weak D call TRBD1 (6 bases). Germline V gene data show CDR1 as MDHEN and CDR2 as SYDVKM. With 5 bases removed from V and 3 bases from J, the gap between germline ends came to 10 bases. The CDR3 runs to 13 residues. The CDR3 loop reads CASSLGGDYGYTF. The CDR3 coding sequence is TGTGCCAGCAGTCTAGGGGGGGACTATGGCTACACCTTC.

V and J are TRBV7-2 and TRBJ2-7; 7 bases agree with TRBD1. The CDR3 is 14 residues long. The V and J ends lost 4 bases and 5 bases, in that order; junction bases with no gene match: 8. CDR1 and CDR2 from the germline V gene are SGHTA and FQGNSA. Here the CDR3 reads CASSSTGVFHEQYF. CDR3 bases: TGTGCCAGCAGCTCCACAGGGGTATTCCACGAGCAGTACTTC.

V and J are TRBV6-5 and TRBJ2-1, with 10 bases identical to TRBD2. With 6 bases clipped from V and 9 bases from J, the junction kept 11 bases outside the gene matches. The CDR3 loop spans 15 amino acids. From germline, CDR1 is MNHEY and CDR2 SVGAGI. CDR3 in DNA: TGTGCCAGCAGCCCCCCTAGCGGGAGAACGGCTGAGCAGTTCTTC. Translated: CASSPPSGRTAEQFF.

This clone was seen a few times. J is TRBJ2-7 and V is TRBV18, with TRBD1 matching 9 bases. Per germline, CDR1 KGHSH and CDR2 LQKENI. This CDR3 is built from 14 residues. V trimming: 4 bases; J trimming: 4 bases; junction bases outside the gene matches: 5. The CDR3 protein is CASSQNRGPYEQYF. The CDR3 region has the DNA TGTGCCAGCTCACAAAACAGGGGGCCATACGAGCAGTACTTC.

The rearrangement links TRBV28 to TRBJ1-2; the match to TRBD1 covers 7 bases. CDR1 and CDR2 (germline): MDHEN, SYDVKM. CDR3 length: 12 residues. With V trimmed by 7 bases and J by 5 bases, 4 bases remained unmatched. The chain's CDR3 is CASKETGYGYTF. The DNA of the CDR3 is TGTGCCAGCAAGGAGACAGGGTATGGCTACACCTTC.

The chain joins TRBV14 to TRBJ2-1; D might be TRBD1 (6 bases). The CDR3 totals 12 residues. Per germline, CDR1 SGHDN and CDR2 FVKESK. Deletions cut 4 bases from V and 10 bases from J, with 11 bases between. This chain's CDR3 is CASSPWTDEQFF. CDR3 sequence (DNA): TGTGCCAGCAGCCCTTGGACAGACGAGCAGTTCTTC.

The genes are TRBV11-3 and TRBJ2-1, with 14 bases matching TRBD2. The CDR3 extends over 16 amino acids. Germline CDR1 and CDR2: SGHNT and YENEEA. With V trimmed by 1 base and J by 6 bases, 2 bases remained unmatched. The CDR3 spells CASSLGGLAGVNEQFF. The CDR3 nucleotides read TGTGCCAGCAGCTTAGGGGGACTAGCGGGGGTCAATGAGCAGTTCTTC.

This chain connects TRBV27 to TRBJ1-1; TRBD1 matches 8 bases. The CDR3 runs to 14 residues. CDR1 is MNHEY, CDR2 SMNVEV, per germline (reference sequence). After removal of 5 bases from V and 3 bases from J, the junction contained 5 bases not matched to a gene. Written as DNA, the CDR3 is TGTGCCAGCAGTCCTGCACAGGGGGACACTGAAGCTTTCTTT. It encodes CASSPAQGDTEAFF.

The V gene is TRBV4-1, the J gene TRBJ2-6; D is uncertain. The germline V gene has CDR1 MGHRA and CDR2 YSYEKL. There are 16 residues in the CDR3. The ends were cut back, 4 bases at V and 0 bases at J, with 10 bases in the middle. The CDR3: CASSLPSRSGANVLTF. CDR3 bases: TGCGCCAGCAGCCTCCCGTCCCGCTCTGGGGCCAACGTCCTGACTTTC.

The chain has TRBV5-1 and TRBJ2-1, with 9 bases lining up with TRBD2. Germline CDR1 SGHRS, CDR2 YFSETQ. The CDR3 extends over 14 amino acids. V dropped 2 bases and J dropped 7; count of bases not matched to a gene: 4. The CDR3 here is CASSFGTSSNEQFF. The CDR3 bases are TGCGCCAGCAGCTTCGGGACTAGCTCAAATGAGCAGTTCTTC.

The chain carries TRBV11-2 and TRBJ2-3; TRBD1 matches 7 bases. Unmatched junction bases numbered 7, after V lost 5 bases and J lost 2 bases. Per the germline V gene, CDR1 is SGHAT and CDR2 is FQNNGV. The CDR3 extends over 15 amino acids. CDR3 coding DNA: TGTGCCAGCAGCCTATGGGACAGAGACACAGATACGCAGTATTTT. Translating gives CASSLWDRDTDTQYF.

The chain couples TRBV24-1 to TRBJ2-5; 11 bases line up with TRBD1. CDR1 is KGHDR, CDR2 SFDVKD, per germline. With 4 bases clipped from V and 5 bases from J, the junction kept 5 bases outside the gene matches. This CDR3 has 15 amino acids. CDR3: CATSETGTGGETQYF. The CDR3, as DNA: TGTGCCACCAGTGAGACCGGGACAGGGGGGGAGACCCAGTACTTC.

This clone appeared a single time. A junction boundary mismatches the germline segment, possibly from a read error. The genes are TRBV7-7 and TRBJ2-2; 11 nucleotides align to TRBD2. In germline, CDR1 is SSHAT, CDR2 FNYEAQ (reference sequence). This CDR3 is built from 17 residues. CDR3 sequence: CASSLDVLAGDTGELFF. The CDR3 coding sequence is TGTGCTAGCAGCTTAGACGTACTAGCGGGGGACACCGGGGAGCTGTTTTTT. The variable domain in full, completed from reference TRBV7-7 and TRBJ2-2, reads GAGVSQSPRYKVTKRGQDVTLRCDPISSHATLYWYQQALGQGPEFLTYFNYEAQPDKSGLPSDRFSAERPEGSISTLTIQRTEQRDSAMYRCASSLDVLAGDTGELFFGEGSRLTVL.

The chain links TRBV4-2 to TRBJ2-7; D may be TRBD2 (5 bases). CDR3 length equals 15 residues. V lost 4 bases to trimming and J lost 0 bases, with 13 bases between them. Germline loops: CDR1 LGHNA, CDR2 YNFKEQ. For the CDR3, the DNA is TGTGCCAGCAGCCCGCGGGTGGACGGCTCCTACGAGCAGTACTTC. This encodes CASSPRVDGSYEQYF.

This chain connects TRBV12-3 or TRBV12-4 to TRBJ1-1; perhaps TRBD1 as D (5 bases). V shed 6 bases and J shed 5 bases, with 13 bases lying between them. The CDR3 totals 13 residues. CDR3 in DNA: TGTGCCAGCAGCCCAAATACAGGAACTGAAGCTTTCTTT. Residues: CASSPNTGTEAFF.

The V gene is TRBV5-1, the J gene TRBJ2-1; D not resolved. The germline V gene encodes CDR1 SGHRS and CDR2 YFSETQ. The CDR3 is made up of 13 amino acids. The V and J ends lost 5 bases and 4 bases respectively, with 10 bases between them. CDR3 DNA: TGCGCCAGCAGACCACAGACGTACAATGAGCAGTTCTTC. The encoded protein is CASRPQTYNEQFF.

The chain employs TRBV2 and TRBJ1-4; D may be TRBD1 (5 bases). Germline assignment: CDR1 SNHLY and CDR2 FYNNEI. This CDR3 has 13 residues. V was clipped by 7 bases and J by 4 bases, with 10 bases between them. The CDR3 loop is CASKGGDNEKLFF. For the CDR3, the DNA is TGTGCCAGCAAGGGAGGGGATAATGAAAAACTGTTTTTT.

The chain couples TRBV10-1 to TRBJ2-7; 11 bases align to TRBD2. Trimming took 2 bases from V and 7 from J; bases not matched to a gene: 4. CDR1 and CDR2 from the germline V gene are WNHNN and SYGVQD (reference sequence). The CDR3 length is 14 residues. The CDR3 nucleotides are TGCGCCAGCAGTGAGCCGGGACTAGCGGTGGAGCAGTACTTC. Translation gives CASSEPGLAVEQYF.

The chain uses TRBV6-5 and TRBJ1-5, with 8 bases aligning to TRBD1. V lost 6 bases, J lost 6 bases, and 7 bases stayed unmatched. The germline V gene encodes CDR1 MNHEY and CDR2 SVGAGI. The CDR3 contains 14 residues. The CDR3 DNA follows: TGTGCCAGCAGGCCGGCAGGGGGCTCTCAGCCCCAGCATTTT. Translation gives CASRPAGGSQPQHF.

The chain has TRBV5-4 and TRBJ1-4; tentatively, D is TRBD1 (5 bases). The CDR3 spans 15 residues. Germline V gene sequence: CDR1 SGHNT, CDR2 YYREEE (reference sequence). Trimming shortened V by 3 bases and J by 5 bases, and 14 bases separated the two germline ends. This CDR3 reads CASSWGGNRNEKLFF. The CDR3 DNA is TGTGCCAGCAGCTGGGGGGGGAACAGAAATGAAAAACTGTTTTTT.

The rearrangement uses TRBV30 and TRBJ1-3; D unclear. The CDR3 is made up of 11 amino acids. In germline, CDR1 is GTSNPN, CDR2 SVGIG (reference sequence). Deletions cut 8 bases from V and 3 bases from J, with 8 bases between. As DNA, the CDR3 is TGTGCCCGCACTGGTGGAAACACCATATATTTT. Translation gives CARTGGNTIYF.

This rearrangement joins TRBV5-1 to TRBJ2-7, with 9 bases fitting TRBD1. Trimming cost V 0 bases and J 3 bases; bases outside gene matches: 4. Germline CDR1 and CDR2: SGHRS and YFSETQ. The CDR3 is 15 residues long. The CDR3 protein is CASSLEGTGSYEQYF. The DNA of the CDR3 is TGCGCCAGCAGCTTGGAGGGGACAGGGAGCTACGAGCAGTACTTC. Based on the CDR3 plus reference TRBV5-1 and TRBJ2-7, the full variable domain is KAGVTQTPRYLIKTRGQQVTLSCSPISGHRSVSWYQQTPGQGLQFLFEYFSETQRNKGNFPGRFSGRQFSNSRSEMNVSTLELGDSALYLCASSLEGTGSYEQYFGPGTRLTVT.

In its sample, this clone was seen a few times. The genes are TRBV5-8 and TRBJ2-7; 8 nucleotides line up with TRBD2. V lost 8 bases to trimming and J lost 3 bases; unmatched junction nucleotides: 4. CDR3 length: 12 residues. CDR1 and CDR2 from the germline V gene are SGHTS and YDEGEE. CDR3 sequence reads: CASRGLGYEQYF. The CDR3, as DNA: TGTGCCAGTCGGGGACTAGGCTACGAGCAGTACTTC.

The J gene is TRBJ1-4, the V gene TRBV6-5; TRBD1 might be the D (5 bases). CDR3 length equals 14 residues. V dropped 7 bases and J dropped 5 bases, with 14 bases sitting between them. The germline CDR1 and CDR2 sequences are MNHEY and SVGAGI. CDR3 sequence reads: CASNTRGGNEKLFF. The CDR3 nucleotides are TGTGCCAGCAATACTCGGGGGGGAAATGAAAAACTGTTTTTT.